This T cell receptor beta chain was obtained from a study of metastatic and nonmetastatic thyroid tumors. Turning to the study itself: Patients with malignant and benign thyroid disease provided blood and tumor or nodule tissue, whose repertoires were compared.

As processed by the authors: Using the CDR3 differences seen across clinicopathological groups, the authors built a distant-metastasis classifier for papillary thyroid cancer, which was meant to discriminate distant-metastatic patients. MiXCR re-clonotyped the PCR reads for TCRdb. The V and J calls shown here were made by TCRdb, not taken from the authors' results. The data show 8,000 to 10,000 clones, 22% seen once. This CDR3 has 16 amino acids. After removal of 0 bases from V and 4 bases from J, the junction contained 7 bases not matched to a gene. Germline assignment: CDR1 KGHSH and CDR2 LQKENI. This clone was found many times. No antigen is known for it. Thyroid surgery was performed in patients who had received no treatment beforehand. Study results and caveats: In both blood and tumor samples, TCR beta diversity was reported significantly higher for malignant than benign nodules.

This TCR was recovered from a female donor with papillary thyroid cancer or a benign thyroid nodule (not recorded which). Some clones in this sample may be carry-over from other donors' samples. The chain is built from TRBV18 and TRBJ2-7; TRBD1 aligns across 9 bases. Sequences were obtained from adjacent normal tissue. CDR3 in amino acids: CASSPPRGTGLYEQYF. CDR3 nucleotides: TGTGCCAGCTCACCACCTCGGGGGACAGGGTTATACGAGCAGTACTTC.